The clone carrying this TCR beta chain was seen many times. TCR beta CDR3 regions were amplified from RNA. HTBI primers were employed in a first-round RT-PCR of the TCR CDR3. TCRdb re-analysed the multiplex PCR reads in MiXCR, keeping a single row per CDR3 protein. The table records nearly 750,000 distinct CDR3 sequences, roughly 32% of them present only once. Exclusion of patients followed from uncontrolled infection, other autoimmune disease, pregnancy or lactation. This specimen comes from a study of T cells in Graves' hyperthyroidism and ophthalmopathy. In the study overall: Peripheral blood specimens were obtained at initial diagnosis, prior to any treatment.

Germline V gene sequence: CDR1 ENHRY, CDR2 SYGVKD. V shed 3 bases, J shed 7 bases, and the junction held 6 bases outside the gene matches. The CDR3 is 14 amino acids. The receptor's source is a woman between 35 and 50 years old with Graves' hyperthyroidism. Material for sequencing was blood. The chain is built from TRBV10-3 and TRBJ1-2, with 9 bases lining up with TRBD1. The CDR3 nucleotides read TGTGCCATCAGTGACACAGGGGGCGTCGGTGGCTACACCTTC. This codes for CAISDTGGVGGYTF.